The T cell receptor (beta chain) under discussion was sequenced for a study of cytotoxic CD8 clonotypes in ibrutinib-treated CLL. Study-level background: Patients: roughly twelve relapsed/refractory, under 16 treatment-naive, 17 to 18 IGHV unmutated. The study recorded mean values of approximately 260,000 productive templates and approximately 94,000 productive rearrangements per sample. Findings and caveats of the study: Clonality grew at ibrutinib response; at progression, it decreased back toward baseline. Public clonotypes were rare and shrank or held steady on treatment.

As to this clone: Antigen: not known.

Trimming cost V 4 bases and J 5 bases; bases outside gene matches: 3. The CDR3 contains 15 residues. Germline V gene data show CDR1 as SGHDN and CDR2 as FVKESK. Some clones are missing from TCRdb's copy, which holds only in-frame ones; the method was immunoSEQ multiplex PCR. In the table there are some 92,000 clones, around 77% of which are singletons. The TCR was taken from a human donor with chronic lymphocytic leukemia. The sample was PBMCs, taken after 24 months of ibrutinib treatment. The genes are TRBV14 and TRBJ1-6, with TRBD1 matching over 9 bases. The CDR3 DNA is TGTGCCAGCAGCCTTGGGACAGGGCATAATTCACCCCTCCACTTT. It translates to CASSLGTGHNSPLHF.